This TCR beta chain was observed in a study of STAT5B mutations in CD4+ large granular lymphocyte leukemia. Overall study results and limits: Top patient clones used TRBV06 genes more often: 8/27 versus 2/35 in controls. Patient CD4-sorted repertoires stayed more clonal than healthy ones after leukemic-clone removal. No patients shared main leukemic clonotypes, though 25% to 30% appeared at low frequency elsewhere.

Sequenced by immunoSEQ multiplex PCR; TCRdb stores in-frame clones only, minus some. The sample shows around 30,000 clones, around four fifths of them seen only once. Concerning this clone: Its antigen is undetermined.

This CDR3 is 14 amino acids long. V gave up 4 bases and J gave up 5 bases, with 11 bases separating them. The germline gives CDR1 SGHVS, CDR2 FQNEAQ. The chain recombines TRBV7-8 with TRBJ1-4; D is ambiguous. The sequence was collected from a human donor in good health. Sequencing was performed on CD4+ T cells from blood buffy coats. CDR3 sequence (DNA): TGTGCCAGCAGCTCCGAGGGATGGAATGAAAAACTGTTTTTT. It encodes CASSSEGWNEKLFF.